The 28 T cell receptor beta chains listed next were all sequenced from one sample in a study of T cell clonality in common variable immunodeficiency (dated by TCRdb to the mid-2010s). Libraries were constructed by the immunoSEQ multiplex PCR assay. The immuneACCESS repertoire file appears here via TCRdb, limited to in-frame rearrangements. These files lack a portion of the clones; in checked studies, under half of the deficit traces to unresolved V genes, and the cause of the others is not known. The table puts around 45,000 clones in this sample, none counted just once. 0.68% of the sample lies in the top ten. Specimen: peripheral blood mononuclear cells. Source of these receptors: a person between 18 and 70 years old in good health.

This clone was seen repeatedly, ten times or more. Here the CDR3 reads CASSLDLRSYEQYF. The part of the CDR3 DNA that was read is TGCGCCAGCTCCCTCGATCTACGATCCTACGAG. This sequence joins TRBV4-1 and TRBJ2-7; D remains unclear. The read comes to an end 3 residues before the CDR3 does, leaving the germline J gene to fill in the end. The CDR3 is 14 amino acids. Germline CDR1 MGHRA, CDR2 YSYEKL. Trimming removed 8 bases at V and 1 base at J, with 15 bases between.

This clone appeared many times. The read is 3 residues too short to cover the CDR3 end, so that end is filled in from the germline J gene. This chain joins TRBV6-4 and TRBJ2-1, with 12 bases that match TRBD2. Germline CDR1 reads MRHNA; CDR2 reads SNTAGT. This CDR3 is built from 14 residues. V gave up 5 bases and J gave up 9 bases; unmatched junction bases: 5. CDR3 sequence reads: CASSKTSGSAEQFF. Partial CDR3 DNA: TGTGCCAGCAGTAAGACTAGCGGGAGTGCTGAG.

This clone appeared many times. Read coverage stops 3 residues before the CDR3 terminus; the germline J gene supplies the remainder. V gene TRBV20-1 combines with J gene TRBJ1-6; the D gene is possibly TRBD1 (5 bases). The CDR3 runs to 16 residues. The germline CDR1 and CDR2 sequences are DFQATT and SNEGSKA (reference sequence). V was trimmed by 6 bases and J by 5 bases, leaving 20 bases between them. CDR3 region: CSARIAGQKNNSPLHF. The CDR3 bases that were read are TGCAGTGCGAGGATCGCGGGGCAGAAAAATAATTCACCC.

This clone was detected ten times or more. Read data end 3 residues before the CDR3 end; the end is taken from the germline J gene. This chain links TRBV16 with TRBJ1-5; TRBD1 agrees at 7 bases. V shed 2 bases and J 7 bases; nucleotides not matched to a gene: 5. Germline CDR1 is KGHSY and CDR2 is FQNENV. The CDR3 contains 14 residues. CDR3 loop: CASSQNRGGQPQHF. The sequenced CDR3 bases are TGTGCCAGCAGCCAAAACAGGGGTGGGCAGCCC.

This clone was seen many times. The sequenced fragment ends 3 residues before the CDR3 boundary, so the rest is inferred from the germline J gene. The chain carries TRBV7-3 and TRBJ2-3, with unresolved D. The CDR3 length is 13 residues. The V end lost 2 bases, the J end lost 2 bases, and 5 bases lay between the germline ends. Germline CDR1 SGHTA, CDR2 FQGTGA. This CDR3 reads CASSLGPTDTQYF. CDR3 DNA (partial): TGTGCCAGCAGCTTAGGGCCCACAGATACG.

This clone appeared many times. The read ends 3 residues before the CDR3 terminus; that terminus is restored from the germline J gene. J is TRBJ1-1 and V is TRBV5-1, with 7 positions matching TRBD1. This CDR3 contains 14 residues. J was trimmed by 1 base and V by 4 bases; bases with no gene match: 4. In germline, CDR1 is SGHRS, CDR2 YFSETQ. The sequenced CDR3 bases are TGCGCCAGCAGCCGGGGGACAGCGAACACTGAA. Amino acid sequence: CASSRGTANTE. The full CDR3 reads CASSRGTANTEAFF.

The sample holds many counts of this clone. The sequenced part of the CDR3 DNA is TGCGCCAGCAACTTGGACAGGGGCAGTTCACCC. Its protein product is CASNLDRGSSP. The CDR3, in full, reads CASNLDRGSSPLHF. The genes are TRBV4-1 and TRBJ1-6; TRBD1 matches at 9 bases. The read finishes 3 residues shy of the CDR3 end, and the germline J gene is used to complete it. The trim removed 7 bases at V and 9 bases at J, leaving 7 bases unmatched. CDR1 and CDR2 from the germline V gene are MGHRA and YSYEKL. The CDR3 has 14 amino acids.

This clone was counted at least ten times. Read sequence stops 3 residues before the CDR3 end, and the germline J gene provides the missing end. The V call is TRBV19, the J call TRBJ1-5, with a possible D match to TRBD1 (6 bases). This CDR3 is built from 16 residues. CDR1 is LNHDA and CDR2 is SQIVND in the germline V gene (reference sequence). V lost 6 bases, J lost 1 base, and 16 bases lay in between. CDR3 amino acids: CASRSLGTLSNQPQHF. The DNA read from the CDR3 is TGTGCCAGTAGAAGTCTCGGGACACTCAGCAATCAGCCC.

Many counts were recorded for this clone. The observed sequence ends 3 residues before the CDR3 terminus, with the missing tail filled in from the germline J gene. The chain combines TRBV4-1 with TRBJ1-2; D might be TRBD1 (5 bases). The CDR3 runs to 15 residues. Germline CDR1 is MGHRA and CDR2 is YSYEKL. V lost 2 bases and J 2 bases, leaving 12 bases between the germline ends. CDR3 region: CASSQPARGNYGYTF. CDR3 DNA (partial): TGCGCCAGCAGCCAACCGGCCCGGGGGAACTATGGC.

This clone came up many times. Read sequence stops 3 residues before the CDR3 end, and the germline J gene provides the missing end. The rearrangement uses TRBV27 and TRBJ2-7, with a possible D match to TRBD2 (5 bases). Trimming took 2 bases from V and 2 from J, leaving 10 bases between them. Germline V gives CDR1 MNHEY, CDR2 SMNVEV (reference sequence). The CDR3 is made up of 14 amino acids. The CDR3: CASSLRGSPYEQYF. The CDR3 bases that were read are TGTGCCAGCAGTTTACGGGGTAGCCCCTACGAG.

This clone has ten or more counts. From the germline J gene comes the end of the CDR3, since the read stops 3 residues before it. The genes are TRBV10-3 and TRBJ1-4; D might be TRBD1 (6 bases). The germline V gene has CDR1 ENHRY and CDR2 SYGVKD. V was shortened by 6 bases and J by 6 bases, with 17 bases between the two germline ends. This CDR3 has 15 amino acids. CDR3 bases read: TGTGCCATCAGCAGGGGCCAAGGGGTAGATGAAAAA. Translation: CAISRGQGVDEK. The complete CDR3 protein is CAISRGQGVDEKLFF.

This clone has a count of ten or more. The missing CDR3 end, 3 residues past where the read stops, is filled in from the germline J gene. The chain has TRBV27 and TRBJ2-6, with TRBD1 identical over 12 bases. The CDR3 runs 15 residues. With 8 bases clipped from V and 2 bases from J, the junction kept 1 base outside the gene matches. Germline CDR1 reads MNHEY; CDR2 reads SMNVEV (reference sequence). The part of the CDR3 DNA that was read is TGTGCCAGCGGGACAGGGGGCGCTGGGGCCAACGTC. It encodes CASGTGGAGANV. In full, the CDR3 is CASGTGGAGANVLTF.

This clone has ten or more counts. The CDR3 goes on 3 residues after the read ends, and that part is filled in from the germline J gene. V is TRBV2 and J is TRBJ1-3; TRBD1 might be the D (5 bases). Germline CDR1 is SNHLY and CDR2 is FYNNEI. Trimming took off 4 bases at V and 4 bases at J, with 17 bases between the two ends. This CDR3 contains 16 residues. The CDR3 region is CASSGPGKSYGNTIYF. Incomplete CDR3 DNA: TGTGCCAGCAGTGGACCAGGGAAATCGTACGGAAACACC.

This clone was picked up many times. Sequencing ends 3 residues short of the CDR3 end; the germline J gene provides the rest. The chain couples TRBV2 to TRBJ1-6, with D perhaps matching TRBD1 (6 bases). Germline V gene data show CDR1 as SNHLY and CDR2 as FYNNEI. V gave up 4 bases and J gave up 8 bases, with 12 bases separating them. This CDR3 region has 14 residues. The sequenced CDR3 bases are TGTGCCAGCAGTGCCGCGGGGGGCGATTCACCC. Translated, it gives CASSAAGGDSP. The CDR3 in its entirety is CASSAAGGDSPLHF.

This clone was picked up many times. The read stops 3 residues short of the end of the CDR3; the missing end is completed from the germline J gene. The genes are TRBV5-1 and TRBJ1-2; D is perhaps TRBD1 (6 bases). The CDR3 has 13 residues. Germline V gene lookup returns CDR1 SGHRS and CDR2 YFSETQ. This chain's CDR3 is CASTSGGGRGYTF. CDR3 DNA (partial): TGCGCCAGCACCTCGGGGGGCGGGCGAGGC.

This clone appeared many times. The read ends 3 residues before the CDR3 terminus; that terminus is restored from the germline J gene. J is TRBJ2-2 and V is TRBV7-2, with 13 bases lining up with TRBD2. From germline, CDR1 is SGHTA and CDR2 FQGNSA. The length of the CDR3 is 15 residues. V was pared by 5 bases and J by 8 bases, with 5 bases of the junction left unmatched. The covered CDR3 bases are TGTGCCAGCAGCGTGACTAGCGGGGGGAGTGGGGAG. It is translated as CASSVTSGGSGE. In full, the CDR3 is CASSVTSGGSGELFF.

The sample holds many counts of this clone. The read terminates 3 residues before the CDR3 end, so the remaining end is supplied by the germline J gene. The J gene is TRBJ1-6, the V gene TRBV18, with 11 bases that match TRBD1. Germline values: CDR1 KGHSH, CDR2 LQKENI. V trimming: 6 bases; J trimming: 10 bases; junction bases outside the gene matches: 5. CDR3 size: 14 residues. CDR3 residues: CASSPGQGGSPLHF. The DNA read from the CDR3 is TGTGCCAGCTCGCCGGGACAGGGGGGATCACCC.

This clone was counted ten times or more. The read ends 3 residues early relative to the CDR3; the germline J gene fills the gap. The rearrangement links TRBV11-1 to TRBJ1-6; D is ambiguous. Germline-derived CDR1 and CDR2 are SGHAT and FQDESV (reference sequence). Trimming took 5 bases from V and 6 from J, leaving 14 bases between them. There are 15 residues in the CDR3. Incomplete CDR3 DNA: TGTGCCAGCAGCGAAGCGGGGTTGGGTAATTCACCC. Translating gives CASSEAGLGNSP. The CDR3 as a whole reads CASSEAGLGNSPLHF.

This clone has a count of ten or more. CDR3 amino acids: CACRDRRNTGELFF. The sequenced CDR3 bases are TGTGCCTGCCGGGACAGGCGAAACACCGGGGAG. The chain joins TRBV30 to TRBJ2-2, with TRBD1 matching 8 bases. The DNA ends 3 residues before the CDR3 does, and the rest of the CDR3 is filled in from the germline J gene. This CDR3 contains 14 residues. V dropped 6 bases and J dropped 2; count of bases not matched to a gene: 5. Germline CDR1 is GTSNPN and CDR2 is SVGIG (reference sequence).

As concerns this clone: Sequencing ends 3 residues short of the CDR3 end; the germline J gene provides the rest. This chain links TRBV7-9 with TRBJ1-2; possible D gene TRBD1, 5 bases. The CDR3 extends over 11 amino acids. Germline CDR1 and CDR2: SEHNR and FQNEAQ (reference sequence). This chain's CDR3 is CASSKTDDYTF. Incomplete CDR3 DNA: TGTGCCAGCAGCAAGACAGATGAC.

Many counts were recorded for this clone. Read coverage stops 3 residues before the CDR3 terminus; the germline J gene supplies the remainder. The J gene is TRBJ1-2, the V gene TRBV12-3 or TRBV12-4; 7 nucleotides line up with TRBD1. The CDR3 sequence is 13 residues long. J lost 3 bases, V lost 3 bases, and 1 base had no gene match. The sequenced CDR3 bases are TGTGCCAGCAGTTTGGACAGGTACTATGGC. Translated, it gives CASSLDRYYG. The whole CDR3 is CASSLDRYYGYTF.

Ten or more counts support this clone. Read sequence stops 3 residues before the CDR3 end, and the germline J gene provides the missing end. The chain couples TRBV29-1 to TRBJ2-3, with D uncertain. The V end lost 4 bases, the J end lost 0 bases, and 14 bases lay between the germline ends. This CDR3 is 15 amino acids long. The germline CDR1 and CDR2 sequences are SQVTM and ANQGSEA. This CDR3 reads CSVASIVSSTDTQYF. CDR3 DNA, as far as it was read: TGCAGCGTTGCCTCAATAGTGTCTAGCACAGATACG.

This clone was seen a handful of times. The read comes to an end 3 residues before the CDR3 does, leaving the germline J gene to fill in the end. V gene TRBV19 combines with J gene TRBJ2-4; 8 bases are a match to TRBD1. This CDR3 comprises 17 residues. Germline V gives CDR1 LNHDA, CDR2 SQIVND (reference sequence). CDR3 residues: CASRSSHSGGLVYGQYF. The sequenced part of the CDR3 DNA is TGTGCCAGTAGGTCTAGCCATTCAGGGGGCCTCGTCTATGGT. The full variable domain, rest sourced from reference TRBV19 and TRBJ2-4, is DGGITQSPKYLFRKEGQNVTLSCEQNLNHDAMYWYRQDPGQGLRLIYYSQIVNDFQKGDIAEGYSVSREKKESFPLTVTSAQKNPTAFYLCASRSSHSGGLVYGQYFGAGTRLSVL.

This clone was found many times. The read halts 3 residues ahead of the CDR3 end, with the missing end drawn from the germline J gene. The chain combines TRBV5-1 with TRBJ2-2; 8 bases align to TRBD1. This CDR3 spans 14 amino acids. The germline gives CDR1 SGHRS, CDR2 YFSETQ. Losses at the gene ends were 2 bases for V and 6 bases for J; bases not matched to a gene: 3. The sequenced CDR3 bases are TGCGCCAGCAGCTTTCTCAGGGGGCCCGGGGAG. It is translated as CASSFLRGPGE. In full, the CDR3 reads CASSFLRGPGELFF.

This clone was observed at least ten times. The sequenced fragment ends 3 residues before the CDR3 boundary, so the rest is inferred from the germline J gene. The chain carries TRBV2 and TRBJ2-4, with a possible D match to TRBD1 (7 bases). Per germline, CDR1 SNHLY and CDR2 FYNNEI. The CDR3 totals 18 residues. The V gene lost 3 bases and the J gene lost 0 bases, with 18 bases spanning the gap. The CDR3 bases that were read are TGTGCCAGCAGTGAGCGGTCAGGGGGGACACTAGCCAAAAACATT. Its translation is CASSERSGGTLAKNI. The whole CDR3 region reads CASSERSGGTLAKNIQYF.

This clone was detected a few times. The CDR3 end falls 3 residues outside the read, so it is completed with the germline J gene. The chain links TRBV7-9 to TRBJ1-1, with 7 bases aligning to TRBD1. Germline values: CDR1 SEHNR, CDR2 FQNEAQ (reference sequence). The CDR3 is 13 residues long. The part of the CDR3 DNA that was read is TGTGCTTGGCTCGGAGGGACAGAGACTGAA. It yields the protein CAWLGGTETE. The full CDR3 protein reads CAWLGGTETEAFF.

The table lists this clone with many counts. Read coverage stops 3 residues before the CDR3 terminus; the germline J gene supplies the remainder. The gene calls are TRBV20-1 and TRBJ1-1; D is undetermined. Per germline, CDR1 DFQATT and CDR2 SNEGSKA (reference sequence). This CDR3 spans 13 amino acids. The V gene lost 6 bases and the J gene lost 4 bases, with 15 bases spanning the gap. The CDR3 protein is CSAPAALRTEAFF. CDR3 bases read: TGCAGTGCCCCAGCGGCATTGCGCACTGAA.

This clone was observed many times. The read falls 3 residues short of the CDR3 end, and the missing part is taken from the germline J gene. The chain links TRBV5-4 to TRBJ2-3; D not certain. Germline V gives CDR1 SGHNT, CDR2 YYREEE (reference sequence). With 4 bases removed from V and 5 bases from J, the gap between germline ends came to 8 bases. This CDR3 is 12 amino acids long. Incomplete CDR3 DNA: TGTGCCAGCAGCCCCCTTCGAGATACG. Its protein product is CASSPLRDT. The full CDR3 is CASSPLRDTQYF.